Below are 5 T cell receptor beta chains sequenced from a single sample in a study of Ad26.COV2.S vaccination and SARS-CoV-2 variants. Profiling relied on immunoSEQ multiplex PCR, and the TCRdb table lists in-frame clones only, not all of them. Counted here are hundreds of thousands of clones, 89% occurring once; the ten biggest clones make up 1.5%. The treatment is: roughly 19 received Ad26.COV2.S at low or high dose, single or two shots; 5 received placebo; per-sample allocation not given. Material that was analyzed had been drawn on day 63 after the first vaccine or placebo injection. The input for sequencing was peripheral blood, taken in a trial of Ad26.COV2.S vaccine versus placebo. These receptors were collected from a person aged 18 to 59 who received the Ad26.COV2.S COVID-19 vaccine or a placebo.

CDR3 region: CASSGTRANTGELFF. The DNA for the CDR3 is TGTGCCAGCAGCGGTACAAGGGCGAACACCGGGGAGCTGTTTTTT. The chain recombines TRBV21-1 with TRBJ2-2. TRBV21-1 is described as a pseudogene. The CDR3 consists of 15 residues.

The chain recombines TRBV19 with TRBJ2-7, with 7 nucleotides matching TRBD2. This CDR3 has 16 residues. CDR1 and CDR2 (germline): LNHDA, SQIVND (reference sequence). Trimming took 5 bases from V and 3 from J; bases not matched to a gene: 13. The CDR3 sequence is CASSHYLIAGFYEQYF. The CDR3 DNA reads as TGTGCCAGTAGTCACTACCTGATAGCGGGTTTCTACGAGCAGTACTTC.

The chain uses TRBV6-2 or TRBV6-3 and TRBJ1-4; D is perhaps TRBD1 (5 bases). The CDR3 has 15 residues. V lost 5 bases and J 3 bases, leaving 13 bases between the germline ends. Germline CDR1 reads MNHEY; CDR2 reads SVGEGT. For the CDR3, the DNA is TGTGCCAGCAGTACCAGACAGACTTCTAATGAAAAACTGTTTTTT. Amino acids: CASSTRQTSNEKLFF.

The chain uses TRBV19 and TRBJ1-1; no definite D call. Trimming cost V 0 bases and J 8 bases, with 7 bases left between them. The CDR3 is 12 residues long. Germline V CDR1 and CDR2: LNHDA, SQIVND (reference sequence). Written as DNA, the CDR3 is TGTGCCAGTAGTATAGAGGCCAGGGAAGCTTTCTTT. This translates into CASSIEAREAFF.

J is TRBJ1-4 and V is TRBV5-4; 8 nucleotides align to TRBD1. Germline V gene lookup returns CDR1 SGHNT and CDR2 YYREEE (reference sequence). Germline trimming cut 0 bases from V and 2 bases from J; bases unmatched to any gene: 3. The CDR3 extends over 16 amino acids. This CDR3 reads CASSLARDRTNEKLFF. DNA for the CDR3: TGTGCCAGCAGCTTGGCACGGGACAGGACTAATGAAAAACTGTTTTTT.